Reported below is one TCR beta chain. Its antigen is not known. Profiling that covered TCR beta VDJ and CDR3 relied on genomic DNA as its template. Via MiXCR, TCRdb re-called the reads, giving one row per CDR3 protein. This sample has roughly 17,000 distinct CDR3 sequences; around two fifths occur once, and the top ten carry just over 85%. Trimming removed 4 bases from V and 7 bases from J; junction bases left unmatched: 5. Germline values: CDR1 SEHNR, CDR2 FQNEAQ (reference sequence). The CDR3 runs to 15 residues. These data originate in a study of CD8+CD57+ T cells in acquired aplastic anemia. General study points: The CD8+CD57+ cells of patients were less diverse than their total CD4+ and CD8+ pools. Researchers report that twenty-nine CD8+ CDR3 sequences appeared in both patients and controls.

Patients included in sequencing had previously demonstrated CD8+CD57+ cell expansion by flow cytometry. The authors additionally sequenced CD8+CD57+ effector memory cells from 2 of 12 patients. Blood samples were obtained from patients who had received no prior therapy. The receptor was isolated from a human donor with aplastic anemia. Specimen: CD8+CD57+ T cells sorted from PBMCs. Subset given: bead-enriched CD8+CD57+ effector memory T cells from SAA patients. The chain links TRBV7-9 to TRBJ2-1; the match to TRBD1 covers 12 bases. CDR3 amino acids: CASSYRDRGRNEQFF. The CDR3, as DNA: TGTGCCAGCAGCTACCGGGACAGGGGGCGAAATGAGCAGTTCTTC. Using reference TRBV7-9 and TRBJ2-1 for the parts outside the CDR3, the full variable domain is DTGVSQNPRHKITKRGQNVTFRCDPISEHNRLYWYRQTLGQGPEFLTYFQNEAQLEKSRLLSDRFSAERPKGSFSTLEIQRTEQGDSAMYLCASSYRDRGRNEQFFGPGTRLTVL.